One and the same sample provided the 32 T cell receptor beta chains below, sequenced in a study of blood T cells in healthy people across ages. Primed by a sample-barcoded 5' primer and a J-beta primer mix, a second PCR proceeded for about 6 to 12 cycles. TCRdb ran MiXCR on the 5' RACE reads and lists one entry per CDR3 protein. The sample gives about 800,000 distinct CDR3 sequences, roughly 25% of which show up once; under 4% is in the top ten. These data also formed part of another study, on T cells of mothers and their children.

The sequenced sample consisted of blood. Source of these receptors: a boy aged 5-17 years in good health.

The gene calls are TRBV27 and TRBJ1-2; TRBD1 matches at 12 bases. The germline gives CDR1 MNHEY, CDR2 SMNVEV (reference sequence). The junction had 5 bases not matched to a gene; V was cut back by 8 bases and J by 7 bases. The CDR3 contains 13 residues. In nucleotides, the CDR3 is TGTGCCAGCGGGGGACAGGGGGCATTTGGCTACACCTTC. This codes for CASGGQGAFGYTF.

The chain has TRBV7-9 and TRBJ2-7; D is unresolved. CDR1 SEHNR and CDR2 FQNEAQ come from the germline V gene (reference sequence). This CDR3 has 14 amino acids. Trimming pared 3 bases from V and 4 bases from J, leaving 13 bases between. CDR3 sequence reads: CASSFEGSTYEQYF. The CDR3 DNA follows: TGTGCCAGCAGCTTTGAAGGTTCAACTTACGAGCAGTACTTC.

V is TRBV20-1 and J is TRBJ2-7, with 7 bases identical to TRBD1. The CDR3 is 15 residues long. V trimming: 6 bases; J trimming: 3 bases; junction bases outside the gene matches: 14. CDR1 and CDR2 (germline): DFQATT, SNEGSKA (reference sequence). The CDR3: CSAINEGGLNYEQYF. The CDR3 DNA is TGCAGTGCCATTAACGAAGGGGGCCTCAACTACGAGCAGTACTTC.

This clonotype was seen a handful of times. This rearrangement joins TRBV6-5 to TRBJ2-1, with D tentatively TRBD2 (5 bases). The J call may be mistaken, given a closer DNA end match to TRBJ2-7. The germline gives CDR1 MNHEY, CDR2 SVGAGI. The CDR3 covers 13 residues. The CDR3 loop reads CASSYAEDYEQYF. DNA for the CDR3: TGTGCCAGCAGTTACGCGGAGGACTACGAGCAGTACTTC.

V and J are TRBV19 and TRBJ2-5; 8 nucleotides agree with TRBD1. With the DNA end fitting TRBJ2-1 better, the J assignment may be wrong. This CDR3 spans 22 amino acids. Germline lookup yields CDR1 LNHDA and CDR2 SQIVND (reference sequence). CDR3 coding DNA: TGTGCCAGTACTATTCCCCCCATGACAGGGGAGGTGGTGGACTCGCGATACAATGAGCAGTTCTTC. Protein sequence: CASTIPPMTGEVVDSRYNEQFF.

This sequence joins TRBV5-1 and TRBJ1-2; 8 bases align to TRBD1. Per germline, CDR1 SGHRS and CDR2 YFSETQ. This CDR3 has 14 amino acids. V gave up 4 bases and J gave up 4 bases; unmatched junction bases: 6. CDR3 in DNA: TGCGCCAGCAGCCCGGACAGGGTAGGCTATGGCTACACCTTC. This gives the protein CASSPDRVGYGYTF.

V is TRBV20-1 and J is TRBJ2-6, with a possible D match to TRBD1 (6 bases). Trimming left V 5 bases short and J 4 bases short, with 15 bases between. Germline V CDR1 and CDR2: DFQATT, SNEGSKA (reference sequence). This CDR3 region has 15 residues. The CDR3 bases are TGCAGTGCTCGATCCCGGGACAAGGGGGCCAACGTCCTGACTTTC. This encodes CSARSRDKGANVLTF.

This clonotype was observed a handful of times. V gene TRBV20-1 combines with J gene TRBJ2-5; 9 bases map to TRBD1. The germline gives CDR1 DFQATT, CDR2 SNEGSKA (reference sequence). J lost 11 bases, V lost 5 bases, and 12 bases had no gene match. There are 13 residues in the CDR3. The chain's CDR3 is CSAPRDREVEQYF. The CDR3 nucleotides read TGCAGTGCTCCACGGGACAGGGAGGTAGAGCAGTACTTC.

This chain connects TRBV29-1 to TRBJ1-3; 8 nucleotides agree with TRBD1. In germline, CDR1 is SQVTM, CDR2 ANQGSEA. Trimming removed 4 bases from V and 0 bases from J; junction bases left unmatched: 8. This CDR3 region has 16 residues. The CDR3: CSVVWDRFNSGNTIYF. The CDR3 DNA reads TGCAGCGTTGTCTGGGACAGGTTTAACTCTGGAAACACCATATATTTT.

This clonotype was observed a handful of times. The chain carries TRBV5-1 and TRBJ2-5; 10 positions match TRBD1. The CDR3 has 14 amino acids. With V trimmed by 0 bases and J by 11 bases, 7 bases remained unmatched. The germline V gene encodes CDR1 SGHRS and CDR2 YFSETQ. In DNA form, the CDR3 reads TGCGCCAGCAGCTTGGGACAGGGGGCTGTGGAGCAGTACTTC. It translates to CASSLGQGAVEQYF.

A few counts support this clonotype. The chain joins TRBV29-1 to TRBJ2-1, with 10 bases fitting TRBD2. The last part of the DNA fits TRBJ2-7 better; the J call may be wrong. The CDR3 loop spans 12 amino acids. Per the germline V gene, CDR1 is SQVTM and CDR2 is ANQGSEA. CDR3 sequence (DNA): TGCAGCGCGGCTAGCGGGAGTTACGAGCAGTACTTC. Translating it yields CSAASGSYEQYF.

This clonotype was observed a handful of times. The chain is built from TRBV9 and TRBJ2-3, with 9 nucleotides matching TRBD2. Unmatched junction bases numbered 6, after V lost 0 bases and J lost 4 bases. Germline V gene lookup returns CDR1 SGDLS and CDR2 YYNGEE. The CDR3 is 16 residues long. The CDR3 DNA reads TGTGCCAGCAGCGTAGCTAGCGGGACCAAGGCAGATACGCAGTATTTT. It encodes CASSVASGTKADTQYF.

Only a few counts were recorded for this clonotype. This rearrangement joins TRBV25-1 to TRBJ2-3, with D possibly matching TRBD1 (6 bases). V was shortened by 3 bases and J by 6 bases, with 10 bases between the two germline ends. The CDR3 extends over 13 amino acids. Germline CDR1 reads MGHDK; CDR2 reads SYGVNS. The CDR3 sequence is CASSEGALDTQYF. CDR3 in DNA: TGTGCCAGCAGTGAGGGGGCGCTGGATACGCAGTATTTT.

The chain carries TRBV10-3 and TRBJ2-7; 9 bases agree with TRBD1. The trim removed 5 bases at V and 5 bases at J, leaving 7 bases unmatched. Per the germline V gene, CDR1 is ENHRY and CDR2 is SYGVKD. The length of the CDR3 is 14 residues. The CDR3, as DNA: TGTGCCATCAGTCCTGACAGGGGGGGCCACGAGCAGTACTTC. Translated, it gives CAISPDRGGHEQYF.

The chain combines TRBV7-6 with TRBJ1-3; TRBD1 might be the D (5 bases). Germline assignment: CDR1 SGHVS and CDR2 FNYEAQ. Trimming pared 7 bases from V and 1 base from J, leaving 17 bases between. This CDR3 has 16 amino acids. DNA of the CDR3: TGTGCCAGCACCCAGGGCAGTACCGCTTCTGGAAACACCATATATTTT. Translation: CASTQGSTASGNTIYF.

The rearrangement uses TRBV6-2 or TRBV6-3 and TRBJ2-7; D is perhaps TRBD2 (6 bases). V was trimmed by 5 bases and J by 11 bases, leaving 22 bases between them. Looked up from germline, CDR1 is MNHEY and CDR2 is SVGEGT. This CDR3 spans 14 amino acids. CDR3 loop: CASSPGPGLTGKYF. Written as DNA, the CDR3 is TGTGCCAGCAGTCCAGGACCGGGACTCACCGGGAAGTACTTC.

This clonotype was seen more than once but under ten times. The rearrangement uses TRBV3-1 and TRBJ1-1; D call uncertain. The CDR3 covers 12 residues. V was clipped by 3 bases and J by 7 bases, with 9 bases between them. The germline V gene has CDR1 LGHDT and CDR2 YNNKEL (reference sequence). This CDR3 reads CASSHLGLEAFF. The CDR3 region has the DNA TGTGCCAGCAGCCATTTAGGCCTTGAAGCTTTCTTT.

This clonotype has ten or more counts. The chain is built from TRBV16 and TRBJ1-5; D is uncertain. Trimming cost V 3 bases and J 2 bases, with 14 bases left between them. The CDR3 spans 16 residues. CDR1 KGHSY and CDR2 FQNENV come from the germline V gene. The CDR3 reads CASSQLRDGGNQPQHF. CDR3 DNA: TGTGCCAGCAGCCAGCTGCGTGACGGGGGCAATCAGCCCCAGCATTTT.

In this sample, this clonotype turned up a few times. This sequence joins TRBV27 and TRBJ2-5; D is ambiguous. The germline V gene has CDR1 MNHEY and CDR2 SMNVEV (reference sequence). V was shortened by 3 bases and J by 2 bases, with 10 bases between the two germline ends. The CDR3 has 14 residues. CDR3 in amino acids: CASSLFPRQETQYF. The CDR3 DNA reads TGTGCCAGCAGTTTGTTTCCCCGACAAGAGACCCAGTACTTC.

CDR3 amino acids: CASSMGRMFYEQYF. The CDR3 coding sequence is TGTGCCAGTAGTATGGGAAGGATGTTCTACGAGCAGTACTTC. This chain joins TRBV19 and TRBJ2-7; D gene uncertain. CDR1 and CDR2 from the germline V gene are LNHDA and SQIVND (reference sequence). The ends were cut back, 3 bases at V and 3 bases at J, with 12 bases in the middle. The CDR3 length is 14 residues.

This clonotype was seen a handful of times. The chain is built from TRBV28 and TRBJ2-5; TRBD1 agrees at 11 bases. Germline assignment: CDR1 MDHEN and CDR2 SYDVKM. The CDR3 loop spans 15 amino acids. V lost 2 bases, J lost 4 bases, and 3 bases stayed unmatched. In DNA form, the CDR3 reads TGTGCCAGCAGTTTAAGGGACAGGGGGAGAGAGACCCAGTACTTC. Translated, it gives CASSLRDRGRETQYF.

V usage is TRBV20-1 and J usage is TRBJ2-3; 7 bases agree with TRBD1. Germline CDR1 is DFQATT and CDR2 is SNEGSKA (reference sequence). The V segment lost 6 bases and the J segment 2 bases; nucleotides outside the gene matches: 11. The CDR3 is made up of 15 amino acids. CDR3 coding DNA: TGCAGTGCGACGACCGGACAGGCCTCCACAGATACGCAGTATTTT. Encoded protein: CSATTGQASTDTQYF.

This clonotype was detected a few times. V is TRBV5-6 and J is TRBJ2-1; TRBD2 matches 7 bases. Losses at the gene ends were 1 base for V and 5 bases for J; bases not matched to a gene: 6. CDR1 and CDR2 from the germline V gene are SGHDT and YYEEEE. This CDR3 is 15 amino acids long. The chain's CDR3 is CASSLRAGKDNEQFF. The CDR3 coding sequence is TGTGCCAGCAGCTTGAGAGCGGGAAAGGACAATGAGCAGTTCTTC.

This clonotype showed up just a few times. The V and J genes are TRBV9 and TRBJ2-1; D is unclear. The germline gives CDR1 SGDLS, CDR2 YYNGEE. V was trimmed by 4 bases and J by 4 bases, leaving 6 bases between them. The CDR3 contains 12 residues. CDR3 sequence (DNA): TGTGCCAGCAGCCCTACGTACAATGAGCAGTTCTTC. This sequence encodes CASSPTYNEQFF.

J is TRBJ1-6 and V is TRBV18; no clear D. The CDR3 is 14 amino acids. Trimming cost V 4 bases and J 9 bases, with 13 bases left between them. The germline V gene has CDR1 KGHSH and CDR2 LQKENI. CDR3 amino acids: CASSLSDGGSPLHF. CDR3 in DNA: TGTGCCAGCTCACTGTCCGACGGAGGTTCACCCCTCCACTTT.

The chain links TRBV7-8 to TRBJ2-1, with TRBD2 matching over 16 bases. CDR1 SGHVS and CDR2 FQNEAQ come from the germline V gene. Trimming took 5 bases from V and 10 from J; bases not matched to a gene: 8. This CDR3 region has 16 residues. For the CDR3, the DNA is TGTGCCAGCAGCCCTCCGGGACTAGCGGGAGGGCTGGAGCAGTTCTTC. Its protein product is CASSPPGLAGGLEQFF.

This clonotype was picked up many times. The V gene is TRBV14, the J gene TRBJ2-5; no clear D. CDR1 and CDR2 from the germline V gene are SGHDN and FVKESK. The CDR3 consists of 12 residues. The ends were cut back, 0 bases at V and 4 bases at J, with 3 bases in the middle. The CDR3 region is CASSQERETQYF. CDR3 nucleotides: TGTGCCAGCAGCCAAGAACGAGAGACCCAGTACTTC. Full variable domain (missing parts from reference TRBV14 and TRBJ2-5): EAGVTQFPSHSVIEKGQTVTLRCDPISGHDNLYWYRRVMGKEIKFLLHFVKESKQDESGMPNNRFLAERTGGTYSTLKVQPAELEDSGVYFCASSQERETQYFGPGTRLLVL.

The chain uses TRBV2 and TRBJ1-1; D is possibly TRBD1 (6 bases). V shed 0 bases and J shed 7 bases, with 12 bases lying between them. The CDR3 has 14 residues. From germline, CDR1 is SNHLY and CDR2 FYNNEI. This chain's CDR3 is CASSEAGRGVEAFF. Written as DNA, the CDR3 is TGTGCCAGCAGTGAAGCGGGTAGGGGGGTTGAAGCTTTCTTT.

This chain uses TRBV29-1 with TRBJ1-4; TRBD1 aligns across 9 bases. V was clipped by 5 bases and J by 4 bases; unmatched bases: 5. The CDR3 extends over 14 amino acids. The germline gives CDR1 SQVTM, CDR2 ANQGSEA. The CDR3 DNA sequence: TGCAGCGTTCGAGGACAGGGGAGTAATGAAAAACTGTTTTTT. Translated: CSVRGQGSNEKLFF.

A remark on this clonotype: A junction end diverges from the germline sequence, so it may reflect a read error. The V call is TRBV4-2, the J call TRBJ2-5; D gene unclear. TRBJ2-1 explains the end of the DNA better; the J call may be wrong. CDR1 and CDR2 (germline): LGHNA, YNFKEQ. CDR3 length: 13 amino acids. CDR3 sequence: CASSQDHYSEQFF. CDR3 sequence (DNA): TGTGCCAGCAGCCAAGATCACTACAGTGAGCAGTTCTTC.

The chain is built from TRBV7-9 and TRBJ1-1; D call uncertain. Trimming removed 10 bases from V and 1 base from J, with 22 bases in between. Germline V gives CDR1 SEHNR, CDR2 FQNEAQ (reference sequence). This CDR3 has 16 residues. CDR3 protein: CANSPLNPETNTEAFF. Written as DNA, the CDR3 is TGTGCCAACAGTCCCCTGAACCCCGAAACGAACACTGAAGCTTTCTTT.

This chain links TRBV6-1 with TRBJ2-7, with 12 positions matching TRBD2. The J call may be wrong; the DNA end is better matched by TRBJ2-1. The CDR3 is made up of 13 amino acids. Germline-derived CDR1 and CDR2 are MNHNS and SASEGT. This chain's CDR3 is CAITSGGFTEQFF. CDR3 DNA sequence: TGTGCCATTACTAGCGGGGGGTTTACTGAGCAGTTCTTC.